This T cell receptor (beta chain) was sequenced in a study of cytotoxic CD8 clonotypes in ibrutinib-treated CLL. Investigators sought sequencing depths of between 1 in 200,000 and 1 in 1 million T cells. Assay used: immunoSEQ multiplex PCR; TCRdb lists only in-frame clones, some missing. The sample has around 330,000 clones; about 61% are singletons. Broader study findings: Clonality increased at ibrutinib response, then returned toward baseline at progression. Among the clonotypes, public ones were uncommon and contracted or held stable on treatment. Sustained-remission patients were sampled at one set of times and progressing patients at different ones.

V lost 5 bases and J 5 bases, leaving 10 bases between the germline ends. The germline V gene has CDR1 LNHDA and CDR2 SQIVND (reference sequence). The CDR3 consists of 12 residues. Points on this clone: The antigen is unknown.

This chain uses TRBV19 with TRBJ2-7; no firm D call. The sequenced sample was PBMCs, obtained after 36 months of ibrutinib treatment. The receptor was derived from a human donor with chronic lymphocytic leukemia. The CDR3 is CASSDWLNEQYF. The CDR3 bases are TGTGCCAGTAGTGACTGGCTGAACGAGCAGTACTTC.